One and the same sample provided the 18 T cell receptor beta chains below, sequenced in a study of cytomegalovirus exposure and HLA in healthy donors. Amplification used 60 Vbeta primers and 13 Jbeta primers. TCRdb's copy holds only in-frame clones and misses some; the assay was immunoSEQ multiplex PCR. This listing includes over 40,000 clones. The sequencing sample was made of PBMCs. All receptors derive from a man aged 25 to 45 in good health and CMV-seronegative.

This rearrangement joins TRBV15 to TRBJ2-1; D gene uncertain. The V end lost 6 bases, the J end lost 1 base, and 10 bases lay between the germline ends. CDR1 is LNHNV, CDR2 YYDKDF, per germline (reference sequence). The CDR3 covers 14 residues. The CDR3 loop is CATRGSSSYNEQFF. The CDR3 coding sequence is TGTGCCACCAGGGGCTCCTCGTCCTACAATGAGCAGTTCTTC.

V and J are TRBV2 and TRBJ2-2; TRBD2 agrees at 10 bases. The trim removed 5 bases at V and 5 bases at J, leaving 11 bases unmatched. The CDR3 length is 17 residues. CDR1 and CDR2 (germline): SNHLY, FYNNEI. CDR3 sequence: CASSRSSLAGVTGELFF. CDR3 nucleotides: TGTGCCAGCAGTCGCTCCTCCCTAGCGGGAGTTACCGGGGAGCTGTTTTTT.

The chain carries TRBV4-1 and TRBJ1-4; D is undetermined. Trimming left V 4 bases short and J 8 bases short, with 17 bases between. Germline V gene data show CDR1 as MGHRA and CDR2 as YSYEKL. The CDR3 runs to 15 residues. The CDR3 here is CASSRGQMGNEKLFF. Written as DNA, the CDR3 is TGCGCCAGCAGCCGCGGGCAGATGGGAAACGAAAAACTGTTTTTT.

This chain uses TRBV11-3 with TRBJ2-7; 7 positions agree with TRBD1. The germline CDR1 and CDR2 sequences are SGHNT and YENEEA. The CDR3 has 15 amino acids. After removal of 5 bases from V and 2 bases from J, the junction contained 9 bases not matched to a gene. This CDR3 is CASSDVEGAPYEQYF. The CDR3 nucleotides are TGTGCCAGCAGCGACGTAGAGGGGGCCCCCTACGAGCAGTACTTC.

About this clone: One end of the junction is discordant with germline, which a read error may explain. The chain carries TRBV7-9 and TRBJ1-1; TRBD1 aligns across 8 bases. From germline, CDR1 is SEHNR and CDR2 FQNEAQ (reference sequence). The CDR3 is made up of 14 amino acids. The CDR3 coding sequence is TGTGCCAGCAGCTTTCAGGGGGCGAACACTGAAGATTTCTTT. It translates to CASSFQGANTEDFF.

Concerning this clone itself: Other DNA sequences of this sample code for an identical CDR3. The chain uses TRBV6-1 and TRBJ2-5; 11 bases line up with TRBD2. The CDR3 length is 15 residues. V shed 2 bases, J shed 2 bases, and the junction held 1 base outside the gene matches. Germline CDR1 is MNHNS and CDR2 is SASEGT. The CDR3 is CASSELAGGQETQYF. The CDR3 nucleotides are TGTGCCAGCAGTGAATTAGCGGGAGGGCAAGAGACCCAGTACTTC.

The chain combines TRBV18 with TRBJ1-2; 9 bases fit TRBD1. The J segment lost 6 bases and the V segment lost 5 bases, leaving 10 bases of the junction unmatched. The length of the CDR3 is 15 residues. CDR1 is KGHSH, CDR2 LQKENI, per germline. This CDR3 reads CASSVTPGTGNGYTF. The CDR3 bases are TGTGCCAGCTCAGTTACCCCCGGGACAGGGAATGGCTACACCTTC. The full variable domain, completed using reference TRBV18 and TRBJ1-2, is NAGVMQNPRHLVRRRGQEARLRCSPMKGHSHVYWYRQLPEEGLKFMVYLQKENIIDESGMPKERFSAEFPKEGPSILRIQQVVRGDSAAYFCASSVTPGTGNGYTFGSGTRLTVV.

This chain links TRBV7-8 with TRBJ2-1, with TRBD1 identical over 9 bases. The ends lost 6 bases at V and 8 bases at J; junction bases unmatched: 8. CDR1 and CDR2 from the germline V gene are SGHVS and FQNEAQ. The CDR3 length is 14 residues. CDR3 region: CASSPGTGSHEQFF. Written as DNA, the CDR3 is TGTGCCAGCAGTCCGGGGACAGGGTCTCATGAGCAGTTCTTC. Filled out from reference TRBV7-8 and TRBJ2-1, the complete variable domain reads GAGVSQSPRYKVAKRGQDVALRCDPISGHVSLFWYQQALGQGPEFLTYFQNEAQLDKSGLPSDRFFAERPEGSVSTLKIQRTQQEDSAVYLCASSPGTGSHEQFFGPGTRLTVL.

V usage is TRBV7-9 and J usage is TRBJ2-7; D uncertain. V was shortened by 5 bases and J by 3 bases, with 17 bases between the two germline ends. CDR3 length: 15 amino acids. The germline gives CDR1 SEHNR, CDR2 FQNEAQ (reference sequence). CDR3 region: CASSPRVPGLYEQYF. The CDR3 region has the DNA TGTGCCAGCAGCCCTCGGGTTCCGGGTCTCTACGAGCAGTACTTC.

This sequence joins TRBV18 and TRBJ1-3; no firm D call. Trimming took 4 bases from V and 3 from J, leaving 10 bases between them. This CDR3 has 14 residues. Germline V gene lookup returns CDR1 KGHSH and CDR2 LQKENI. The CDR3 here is CASSLNSGGNTIYF. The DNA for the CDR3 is TGTGCCAGCTCACTGAACAGTGGTGGAAACACCATATATTTT.

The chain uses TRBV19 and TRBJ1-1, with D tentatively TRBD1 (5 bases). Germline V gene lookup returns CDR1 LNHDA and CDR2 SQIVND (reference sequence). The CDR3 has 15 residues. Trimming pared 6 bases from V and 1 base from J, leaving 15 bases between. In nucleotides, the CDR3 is TGTGCCAGTAGAATCCCCGGGGGGACGAACACTGAAGCTTTCTTT. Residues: CASRIPGGTNTEAFF.

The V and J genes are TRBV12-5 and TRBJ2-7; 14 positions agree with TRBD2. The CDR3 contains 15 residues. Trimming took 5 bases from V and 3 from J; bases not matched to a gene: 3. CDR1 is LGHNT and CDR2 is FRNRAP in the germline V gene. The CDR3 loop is CASGPGLAGVYEQYF. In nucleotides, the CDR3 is TGTGCTAGTGGTCCGGGACTAGCGGGAGTCTACGAGCAGTACTTC.

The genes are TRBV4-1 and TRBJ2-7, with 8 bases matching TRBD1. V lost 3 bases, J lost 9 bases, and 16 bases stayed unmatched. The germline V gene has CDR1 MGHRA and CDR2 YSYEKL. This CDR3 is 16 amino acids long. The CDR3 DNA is TGCGCCAGCAGCCAGGGCCAGGGGGCGTACAAGGATTGGCAGTACTTC. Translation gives CASSQGQGAYKDWQYF.

DNA of the CDR3: TGTGCCAGCAGCTTAGGGCAGGGTGAAACTGAAGCTTTCTTT. The encoded protein is CASSLGQGETEAFF. This chain uses TRBV7-2 with TRBJ1-1, with D possibly matching TRBD1 (5 bases). Trimming shortened V by 1 base and J by 5 bases, and 11 bases separated the two germline ends. The CDR3 has 14 amino acids. Per the germline V gene, CDR1 is SGHTA and CDR2 is FQGNSA.

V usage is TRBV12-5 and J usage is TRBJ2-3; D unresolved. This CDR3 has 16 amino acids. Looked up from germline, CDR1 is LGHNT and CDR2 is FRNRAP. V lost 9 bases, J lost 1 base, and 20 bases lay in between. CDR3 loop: CASNRGDLARTDTQYF. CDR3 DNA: TGTGCTAGCAACCGAGGAGACCTTGCGCGCACAGATACGCAGTATTTT.

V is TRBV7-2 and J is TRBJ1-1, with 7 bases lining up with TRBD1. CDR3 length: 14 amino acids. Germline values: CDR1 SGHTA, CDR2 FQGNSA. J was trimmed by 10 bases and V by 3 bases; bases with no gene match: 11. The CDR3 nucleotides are TGTGCCAGCAGCTTCGGGACAGTAGCTTTAGGAGCTTTCTTT. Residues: CASSFGTVALGAFF.

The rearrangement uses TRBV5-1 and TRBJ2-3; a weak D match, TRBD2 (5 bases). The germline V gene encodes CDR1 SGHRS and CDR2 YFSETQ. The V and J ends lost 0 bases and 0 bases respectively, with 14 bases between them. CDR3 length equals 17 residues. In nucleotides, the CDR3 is TGCGCCAGCAGCTTGGGCCCGAGGGTAGCTAGCACAGATACGCAGTATTTT. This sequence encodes CASSLGPRVASTDTQYF.

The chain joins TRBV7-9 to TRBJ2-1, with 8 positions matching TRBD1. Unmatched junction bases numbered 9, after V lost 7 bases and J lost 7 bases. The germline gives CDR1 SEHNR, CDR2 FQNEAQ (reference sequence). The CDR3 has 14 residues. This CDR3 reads CASTKRTGSNEQFF. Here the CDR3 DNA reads TGTGCCAGCACCAAGAGGACAGGGAGTAATGAGCAGTTCTTC.